A selection of T cell receptor beta chains follows, all from one sample in a study of T-cell reconstitution after alpha-beta-depleted transplantation in children. In TCRdb, the PCR reads were re-called with MiXCR into one record per CDR3 protein. The sample lists about 90,000 distinct CDR3 sequences; roughly 16% were seen once. The specimen was PBMCs, mostly from graft donor cells, collected 180 days after TCRalphabeta/CD19-depleted stem cell transplant. The receptor set was obtained from a male patient between 2 and 10 years old who had a stem cell transplant for acute lymphoblastic leukemia, so the T cells may come from the graft donor. Both conserved end residues are part of each CDR3.

TRBJ1-5	TRBV5-6	CASSRGAGNQPQHF
TRBJ2-3	TRBV27	CASSVVESVF
TRBJ1-2	TRBV5-1	CASSVQPGQGAYYGYTF
TRBJ2-2	TRBV11-2	CASSLQGTPTNTGELFF
TRBJ1-2	TRBV6-5	CASSLSGGRDGYTF
TRBJ2-3	TRBV7-6	CASSLAASGGWDTQYF
TRBJ2-6	TRBV20-1	CSAPVGDGTNVLTF
TRBJ2-1	TRBV7-2	CASSFQDYNEQFF
TRBJ2-1	TRBV20-1	CSASAGGGREEQFF
TRBJ2-7	TRBV7-9	CASSLQGSEQYF
TRBJ2-2	TRBV5-1	CASSLGLSSGELFF